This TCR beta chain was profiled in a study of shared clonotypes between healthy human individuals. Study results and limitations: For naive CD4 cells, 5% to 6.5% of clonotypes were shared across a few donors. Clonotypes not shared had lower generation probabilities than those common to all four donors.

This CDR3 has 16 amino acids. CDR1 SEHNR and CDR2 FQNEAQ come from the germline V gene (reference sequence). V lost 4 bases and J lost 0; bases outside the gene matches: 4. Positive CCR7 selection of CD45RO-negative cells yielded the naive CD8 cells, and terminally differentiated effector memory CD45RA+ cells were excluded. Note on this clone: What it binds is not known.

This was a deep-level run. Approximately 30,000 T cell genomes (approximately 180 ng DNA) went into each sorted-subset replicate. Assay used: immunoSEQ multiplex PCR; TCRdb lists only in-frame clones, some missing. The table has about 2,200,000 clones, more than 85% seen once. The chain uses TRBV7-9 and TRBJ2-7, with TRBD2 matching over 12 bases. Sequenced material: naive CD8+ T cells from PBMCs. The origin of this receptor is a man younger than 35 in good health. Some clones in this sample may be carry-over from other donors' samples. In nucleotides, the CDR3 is TGTGCCAGCAGCTCATGGACTAGCGGGATCTCCTACGAGCAGTACTTC. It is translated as CASSSWTSGISYEQYF.